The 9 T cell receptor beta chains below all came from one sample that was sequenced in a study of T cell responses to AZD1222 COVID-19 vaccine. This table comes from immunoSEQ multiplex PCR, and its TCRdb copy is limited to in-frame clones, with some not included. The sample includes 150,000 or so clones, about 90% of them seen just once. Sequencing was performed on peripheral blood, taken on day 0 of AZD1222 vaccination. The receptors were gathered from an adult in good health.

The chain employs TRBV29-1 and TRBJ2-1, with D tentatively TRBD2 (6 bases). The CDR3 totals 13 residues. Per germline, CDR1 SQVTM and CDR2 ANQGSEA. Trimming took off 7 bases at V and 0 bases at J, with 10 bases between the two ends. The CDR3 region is CSAQEGSYNEQFF. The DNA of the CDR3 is TGCAGCGCGCAGGAGGGCTCCTACAATGAGCAGTTCTTC.

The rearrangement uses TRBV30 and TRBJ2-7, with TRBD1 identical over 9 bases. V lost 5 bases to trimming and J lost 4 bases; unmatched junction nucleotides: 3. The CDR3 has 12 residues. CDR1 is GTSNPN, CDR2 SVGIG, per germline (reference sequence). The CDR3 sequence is CAWAGQGYEQYF. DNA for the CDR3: TGTGCCTGGGCGGGACAGGGTTACGAGCAGTACTTC.

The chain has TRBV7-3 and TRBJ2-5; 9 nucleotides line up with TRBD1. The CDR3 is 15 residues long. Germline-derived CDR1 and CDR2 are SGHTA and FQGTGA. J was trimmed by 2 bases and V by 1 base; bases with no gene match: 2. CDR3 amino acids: CASSLIGTGQETQYF. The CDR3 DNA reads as TGTGCCAGCAGCTTAATTGGGACAGGGCAAGAGACCCAGTACTTC.

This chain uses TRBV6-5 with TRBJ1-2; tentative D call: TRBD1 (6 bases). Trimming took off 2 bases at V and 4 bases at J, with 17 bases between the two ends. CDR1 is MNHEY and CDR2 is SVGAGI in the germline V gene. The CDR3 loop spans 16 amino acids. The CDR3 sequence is CASSYGGGRTVYGYTF. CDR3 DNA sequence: TGTGCCAGCAGTTACGGCGGGGGGCGGACGGTCTATGGCTACACCTTC.

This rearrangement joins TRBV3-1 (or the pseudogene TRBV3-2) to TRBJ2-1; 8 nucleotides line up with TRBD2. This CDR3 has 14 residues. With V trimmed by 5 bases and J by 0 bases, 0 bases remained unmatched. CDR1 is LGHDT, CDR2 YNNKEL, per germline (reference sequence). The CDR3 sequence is CASSTSGSYNEQFF. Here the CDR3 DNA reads TGTGCCAGCAGCACTAGCGGCTCCTACAATGAGCAGTTCTTC.

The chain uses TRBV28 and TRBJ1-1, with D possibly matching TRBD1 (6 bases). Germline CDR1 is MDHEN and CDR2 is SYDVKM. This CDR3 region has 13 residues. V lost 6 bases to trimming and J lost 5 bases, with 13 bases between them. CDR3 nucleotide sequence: TGTGCCAGCAGATCAACAGGGTGGACTGAAGCTTTCTTT. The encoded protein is CASRSTGWTEAFF.

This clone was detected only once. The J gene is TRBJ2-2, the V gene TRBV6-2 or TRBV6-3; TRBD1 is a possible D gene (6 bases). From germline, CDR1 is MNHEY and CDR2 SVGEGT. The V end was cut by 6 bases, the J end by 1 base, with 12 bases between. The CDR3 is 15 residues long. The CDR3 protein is CASSRGPQNTGELFF. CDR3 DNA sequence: TGTGCCAGCAGCAGGGGACCACAGAACACCGGGGAGCTGTTTTTT.

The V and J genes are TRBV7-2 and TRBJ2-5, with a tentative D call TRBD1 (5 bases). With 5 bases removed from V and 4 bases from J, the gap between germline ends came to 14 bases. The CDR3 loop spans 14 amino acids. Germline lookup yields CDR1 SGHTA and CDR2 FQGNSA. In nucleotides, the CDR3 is TGTGCCAGCAGCCCCTCCAGGGCCGGAGAGACCCAGTACTTC. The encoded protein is CASSPSRAGETQYF.

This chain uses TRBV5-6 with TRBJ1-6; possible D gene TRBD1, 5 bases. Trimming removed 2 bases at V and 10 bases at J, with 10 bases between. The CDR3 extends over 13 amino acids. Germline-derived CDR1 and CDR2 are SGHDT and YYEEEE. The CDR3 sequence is CASSFSGASPLHF. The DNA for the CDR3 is TGTGCCAGCAGCTTCAGTGGGGCGTCACCCCTCCACTTT.